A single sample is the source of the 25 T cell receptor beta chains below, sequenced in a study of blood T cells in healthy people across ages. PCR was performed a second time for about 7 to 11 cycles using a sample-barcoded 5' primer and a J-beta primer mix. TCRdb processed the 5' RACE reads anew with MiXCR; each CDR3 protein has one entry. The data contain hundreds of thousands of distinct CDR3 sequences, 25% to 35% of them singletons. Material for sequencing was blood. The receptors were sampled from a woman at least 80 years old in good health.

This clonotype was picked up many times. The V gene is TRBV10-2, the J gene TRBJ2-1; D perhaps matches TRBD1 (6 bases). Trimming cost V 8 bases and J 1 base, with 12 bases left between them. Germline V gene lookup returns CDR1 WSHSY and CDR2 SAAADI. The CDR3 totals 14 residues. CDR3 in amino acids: CASAKQGSYNEQFF. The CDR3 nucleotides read TGCGCCAGCGCGAAACAGGGTTCCTACAATGAGCAGTTCTTC.

CDR3 protein: CASMPGPWDGYTF. The CDR3 nucleotides are TGTGCCAGCATGCCGGGCCCATGGGATGGCTACACCTTC. The J gene is TRBJ1-2, the V gene TRBV5-6; D not resolved. The germline V gene has CDR1 SGHDT and CDR2 YYEEEE. V was trimmed by 6 bases and J by 6 bases, leaving 15 bases between them. This CDR3 spans 13 amino acids. Filled out from reference TRBV5-6 and TRBJ1-2, the complete variable domain reads DAGVTQSPTHLIKTRGQQVTLRCSPKSGHDTVSWYQQALGQGPQFIFQYYEEEERQRGNFPDRFSGHQFPNYSSELNVNALLLGDSALYLCASMPGPWDGYTFGSGTRLTVV.

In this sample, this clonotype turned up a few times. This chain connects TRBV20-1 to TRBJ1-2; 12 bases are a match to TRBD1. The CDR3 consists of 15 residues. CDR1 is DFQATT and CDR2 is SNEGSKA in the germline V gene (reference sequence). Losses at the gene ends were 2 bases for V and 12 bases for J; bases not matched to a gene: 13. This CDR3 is CSARFPQGTGGRDTF. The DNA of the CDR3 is TGCAGTGCTAGATTCCCTCAAGGGACAGGGGGCAGAGACACCTTC.

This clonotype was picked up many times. CDR3 coding DNA: TGTGCCAGCAGTTACTCGAACAGCCTCGCATATGGCTACACCTTC. It is translated as CASSYSNSLAYGYTF. The rearrangement uses TRBV6-6 and TRBJ1-2; no definite D call. With 0 bases removed from V and 5 bases from J, the gap between germline ends came to 13 bases. Germline V gene data show CDR1 as MNHNY and CDR2 as SVGAGI (reference sequence). The CDR3 length is 15 residues.

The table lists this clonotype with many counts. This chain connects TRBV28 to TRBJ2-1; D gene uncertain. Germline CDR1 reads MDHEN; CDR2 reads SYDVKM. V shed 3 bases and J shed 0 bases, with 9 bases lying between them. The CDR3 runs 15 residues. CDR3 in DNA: TGTGCCAGCAGTTTTTTCAGAAGCTCCTACAATGAGCAGTTCTTC. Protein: CASSFFRSSYNEQFF.

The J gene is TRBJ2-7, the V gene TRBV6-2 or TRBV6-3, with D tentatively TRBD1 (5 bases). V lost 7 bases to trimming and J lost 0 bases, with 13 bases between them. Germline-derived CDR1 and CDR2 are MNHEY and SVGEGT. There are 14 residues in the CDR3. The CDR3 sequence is CASTRQRASYEQYF. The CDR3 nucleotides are TGTGCCAGCACCAGACAGAGAGCCTCCTACGAGCAGTACTTC.

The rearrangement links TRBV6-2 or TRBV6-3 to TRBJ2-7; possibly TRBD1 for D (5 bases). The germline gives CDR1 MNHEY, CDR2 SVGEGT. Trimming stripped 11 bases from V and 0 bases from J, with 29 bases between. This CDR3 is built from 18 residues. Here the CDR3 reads CAQRIGQGPQDHSYEQYF. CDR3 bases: TGTGCCCAAAGAATCGGCCAGGGTCCTCAGGACCACTCCTACGAGCAGTACTTC.

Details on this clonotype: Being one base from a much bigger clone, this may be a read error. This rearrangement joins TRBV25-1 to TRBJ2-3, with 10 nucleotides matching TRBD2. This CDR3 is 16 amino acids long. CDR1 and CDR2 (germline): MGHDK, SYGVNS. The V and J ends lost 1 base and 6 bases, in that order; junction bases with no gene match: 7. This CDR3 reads CASSECDSGGADTQYF. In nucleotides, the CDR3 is TGTGCCAGCAGTGAATGCGACAGCGGGGGGGCGGATACGCAGTATTTT.

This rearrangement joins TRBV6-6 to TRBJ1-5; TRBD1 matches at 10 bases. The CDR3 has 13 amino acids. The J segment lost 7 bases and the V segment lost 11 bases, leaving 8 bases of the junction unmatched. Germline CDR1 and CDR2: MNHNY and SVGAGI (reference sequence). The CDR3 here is CACGTGARQPQHF. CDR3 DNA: TGTGCCTGCGGGACAGGGGCTCGGCAGCCCCAGCATTTT.

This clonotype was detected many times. The CDR3 DNA reads as TGTGCCAGCAGCCCTAACCCGCAGCGGGGGAGGGGAGAGACCCAGTACTTC. Its translation is CASSPNPQRGRGETQYF. This chain links TRBV11-2 with TRBJ2-5; 8 bases match TRBD2. Germline assignment: CDR1 SGHAT and CDR2 FQNNGV. V was pared by 5 bases and J by 4 bases, with 15 bases of the junction left unmatched. The CDR3 is 17 residues long. Full variable domain (outside the CDR3, taken from reference TRBV11-2 and TRBJ2-5): EAGVAQSPRYKIIEKRQSVAFWCNPISGHATLYWYQQILGQGPKLLIQFQNNGVVDDSQLPKDRFSAERLKGVDSTLKIQPAKLEDSAVYLCASSPNPQRGRGETQYFGPGTRLLVL.

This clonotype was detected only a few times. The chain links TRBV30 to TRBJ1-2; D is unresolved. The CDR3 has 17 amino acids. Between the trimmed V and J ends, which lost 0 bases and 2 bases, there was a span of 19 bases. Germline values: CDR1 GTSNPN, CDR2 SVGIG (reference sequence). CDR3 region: CAWSVGFASPGNYGYTF. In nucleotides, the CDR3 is TGTGCCTGGAGTGTGGGTTTTGCTTCTCCGGGAAACTATGGCTACACCTTC.

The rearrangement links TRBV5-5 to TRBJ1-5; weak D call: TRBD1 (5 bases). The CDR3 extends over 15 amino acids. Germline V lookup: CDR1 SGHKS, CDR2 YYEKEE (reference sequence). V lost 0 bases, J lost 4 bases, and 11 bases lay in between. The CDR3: CASSLDPGPNQPQHF. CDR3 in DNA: TGTGCCAGCAGCTTGGACCCAGGGCCAAATCAGCCCCAGCATTTT.

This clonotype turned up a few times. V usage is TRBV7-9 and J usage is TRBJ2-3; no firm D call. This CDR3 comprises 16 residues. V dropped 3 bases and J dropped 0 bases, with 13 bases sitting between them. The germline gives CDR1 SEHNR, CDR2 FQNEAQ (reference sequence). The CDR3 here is CASSFPARTSTDTQYF. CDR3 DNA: TGTGCCAGCAGCTTCCCAGCACGGACGAGCACAGATACGCAGTATTTT. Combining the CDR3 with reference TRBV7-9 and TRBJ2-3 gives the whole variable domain DTGVSQNPRHKITKRGQNVTFRCDPISEHNRLYWYRQTLGQGPEFLTYFQNEAQLEKSRLLSDRFSAERPKGSFSTLEIQRTEQGDSAMYLCASSFPARTSTDTQYFGPGTRLTVL.

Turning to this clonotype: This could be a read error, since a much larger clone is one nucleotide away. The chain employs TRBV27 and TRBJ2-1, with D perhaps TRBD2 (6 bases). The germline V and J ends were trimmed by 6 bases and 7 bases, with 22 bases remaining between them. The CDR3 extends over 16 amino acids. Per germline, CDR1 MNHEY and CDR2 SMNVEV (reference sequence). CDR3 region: CASRERGGIHLNEQFF. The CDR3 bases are TGTGCCAGCAGGGAACGGGGAGGCATACATCTGAATGAGCAGTTCTTC.

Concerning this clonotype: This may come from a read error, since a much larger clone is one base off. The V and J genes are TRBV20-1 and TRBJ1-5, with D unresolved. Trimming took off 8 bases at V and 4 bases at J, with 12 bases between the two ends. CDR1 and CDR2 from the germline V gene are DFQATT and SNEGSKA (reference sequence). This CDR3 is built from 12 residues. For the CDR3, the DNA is TGCAGTACAAATCCGGGGAATCAGCCCCAGCATTTT. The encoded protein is CSTNPGNQPQHF.

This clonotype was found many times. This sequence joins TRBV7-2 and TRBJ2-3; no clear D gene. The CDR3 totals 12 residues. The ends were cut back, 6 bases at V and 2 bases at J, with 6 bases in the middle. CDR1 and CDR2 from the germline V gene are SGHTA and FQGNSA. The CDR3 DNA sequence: TGTGCCAGCAGAACTTTCACAGATACGCAGTATTTT. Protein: CASRTFTDTQYF.

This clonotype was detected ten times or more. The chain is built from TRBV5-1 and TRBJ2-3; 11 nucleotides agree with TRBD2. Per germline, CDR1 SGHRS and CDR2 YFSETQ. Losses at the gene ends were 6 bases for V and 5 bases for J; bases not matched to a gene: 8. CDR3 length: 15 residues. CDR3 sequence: CASKRLAGLGDTQYF. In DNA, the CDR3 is TGCGCCAGCAAGCGACTAGCGGGGTTAGGAGATACGCAGTATTTT.

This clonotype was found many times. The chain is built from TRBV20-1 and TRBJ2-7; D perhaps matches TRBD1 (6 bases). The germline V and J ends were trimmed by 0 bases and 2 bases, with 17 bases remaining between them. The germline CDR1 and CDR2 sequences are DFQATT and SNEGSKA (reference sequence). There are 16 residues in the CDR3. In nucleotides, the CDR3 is TGCAGTGCTAGAGATCTCGTGGGGGCAGGTCCCTACGAGCAGTACTTC. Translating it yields CSARDLVGAGPYEQYF.

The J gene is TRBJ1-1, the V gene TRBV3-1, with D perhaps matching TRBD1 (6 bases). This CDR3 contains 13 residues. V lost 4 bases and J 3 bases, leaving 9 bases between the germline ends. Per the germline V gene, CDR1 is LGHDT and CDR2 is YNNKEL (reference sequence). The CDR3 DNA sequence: TGTGCCAGCAGCCGAAAGGGGGACACTGAAGCTTTCTTT. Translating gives CASSRKGDTEAFF.

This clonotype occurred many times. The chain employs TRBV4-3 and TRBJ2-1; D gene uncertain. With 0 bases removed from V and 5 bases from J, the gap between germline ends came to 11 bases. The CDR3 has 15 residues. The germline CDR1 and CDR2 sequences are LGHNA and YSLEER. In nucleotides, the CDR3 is TGCGCCAGCAGCCAAGACTTCCGAAGGGACAATGAGCAGTTCTTC. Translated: CASSQDFRRDNEQFF.

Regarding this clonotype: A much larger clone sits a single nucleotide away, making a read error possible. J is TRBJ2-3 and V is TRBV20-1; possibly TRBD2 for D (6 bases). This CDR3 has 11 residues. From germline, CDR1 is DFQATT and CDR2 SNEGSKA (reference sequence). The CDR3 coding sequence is TGCAGGGCGGTGGGGGGAGATACGCAGTATTTT. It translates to CRAVGGDTQYF.

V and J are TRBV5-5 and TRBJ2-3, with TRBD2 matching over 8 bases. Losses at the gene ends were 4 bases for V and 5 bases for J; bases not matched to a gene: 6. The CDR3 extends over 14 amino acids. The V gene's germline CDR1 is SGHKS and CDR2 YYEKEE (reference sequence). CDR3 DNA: TGTGCCAGCAGCGACCCTAGCGGGCTAGATACGCAGTATTTT. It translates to CASSDPSGLDTQYF.

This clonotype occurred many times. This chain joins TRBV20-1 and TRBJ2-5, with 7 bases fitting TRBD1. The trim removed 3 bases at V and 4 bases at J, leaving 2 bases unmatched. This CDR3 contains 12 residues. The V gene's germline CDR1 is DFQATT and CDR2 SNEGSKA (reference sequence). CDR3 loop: CSASRTGETQYF. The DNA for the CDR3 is TGCAGTGCTAGCCGGACAGGAGAGACCCAGTACTTC.

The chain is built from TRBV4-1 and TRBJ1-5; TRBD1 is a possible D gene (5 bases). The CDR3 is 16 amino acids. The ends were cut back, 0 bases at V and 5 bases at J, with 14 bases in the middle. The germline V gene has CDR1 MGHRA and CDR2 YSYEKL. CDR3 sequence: CASSQEERGVHQPQHF. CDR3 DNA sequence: TGCGCCAGCAGCCAAGAGGAAAGGGGTGTACATCAGCCCCAGCATTTT.

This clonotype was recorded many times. In nucleotides, the CDR3 is TGTGCCAGCAGCGCACACTTAGCGGGGGGGTCCAATGAGCAGTTCTTC. It specifies CASSAHLAGGSNEQFF. This chain links TRBV9 with TRBJ2-1, with 11 positions matching TRBD2. Germline V CDR1 and CDR2: SGDLS, YYNGEE. The CDR3 contains 16 residues. With V trimmed by 3 bases and J by 6 bases, 8 bases remained unmatched.